This paragraph reports one T cell receptor (beta chain). Its specificity is not known. Genomic DNA served as template for TCR beta VDJ and CDR3 profiling. TCRdb called the reads again in MiXCR, with one record for every CDR3 protein. The sample shows some 200,000 distinct CDR3 sequences, 40% to 60% of them seen only once. Trimming stripped 6 bases from V and 1 base from J, with 12 bases between. This CDR3 comprises 14 residues. CDR1 DFQATT and CDR2 SNEGSKA come from the germline V gene (reference sequence). Those patients picked for sequencing had displayed CD8+CD57+ cell expansion on flow cytometry. Severe acquired aplastic anemia was present in every patient. At the time of blood sampling, patients had not yet received any therapy. The record originates from a study of CD8+CD57+ T cells in acquired aplastic anemia. Regarding the study as a whole: In common between the patients and the controls were more than 25 CD8+ CDR3 sequences. Controls and patients did not differ significantly in CD8+ Simpson's diversity.

The sequence came from a human donor with aplastic anemia. Sequenced sample: sorted CD4+, CD8+, or CD8+CD57+ T cells (not recorded which) from PBMCs. The V call is TRBV20-1, the J call TRBJ2-2; TRBD2 is a possible D gene (5 bases). The CDR3 is CSASPSGNTGELFF. The CDR3 DNA sequence: TGCAGTGCCTCCCCGAGCGGGAACACCGGGGAGCTGTTTTTT.